This T cell receptor (beta chain) stems from a study of beta chain features in type 1 diabetes. This clone has a handful of counts. Trimming at V came to 7 bases and at J to 5 bases, leaving 5 bases not matched to a gene. Looked up from germline, CDR1 is SNHLY and CDR2 is FYNNEI. CDR3 length: 14 amino acids. The authors reverse transcribed all of the isolated RNA, so sequencing captured expressed TCRB transcripts. TCRdb's copy holds only in-frame clones and misses some; the assay was immunoSEQ multiplex PCR. The data hold around 180,000 clones, with about 13% observed a single time. The receptor was derived from a woman aged 18 to 35 in good health. This sequence joins TRBV2 and TRBJ2-1; 10 nucleotides line up with TRBD2. The specimen sequenced was central memory CD4+ T cells from blood. In nucleotides, the CDR3 is TGTGCCAGCACGTCAGCGGGGGGGAACAATGAGCAGTTCTTC. Encoded protein: CASTSAGGNNEQFF.